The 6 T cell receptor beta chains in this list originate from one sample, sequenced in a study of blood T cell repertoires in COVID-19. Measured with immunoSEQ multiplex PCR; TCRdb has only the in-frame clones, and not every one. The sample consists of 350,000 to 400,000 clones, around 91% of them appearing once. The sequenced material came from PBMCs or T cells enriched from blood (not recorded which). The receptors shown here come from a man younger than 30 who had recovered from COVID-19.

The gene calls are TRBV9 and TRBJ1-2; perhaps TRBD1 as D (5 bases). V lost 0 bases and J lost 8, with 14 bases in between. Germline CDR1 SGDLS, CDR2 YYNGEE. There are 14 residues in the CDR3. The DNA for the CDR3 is TGTGCCAGCAGCGTAGGCGGAGGGACCCAAGGCTACACCTTC. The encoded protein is CASSVGGGTQGYTF.

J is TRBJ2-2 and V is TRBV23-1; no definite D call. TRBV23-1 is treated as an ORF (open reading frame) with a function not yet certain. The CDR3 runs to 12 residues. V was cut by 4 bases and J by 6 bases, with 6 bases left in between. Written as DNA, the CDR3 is TGCGCCAGCAGTCTTGGGCCCGGGGAGCTGTTTTTT. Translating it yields CASSLGPGELFF.

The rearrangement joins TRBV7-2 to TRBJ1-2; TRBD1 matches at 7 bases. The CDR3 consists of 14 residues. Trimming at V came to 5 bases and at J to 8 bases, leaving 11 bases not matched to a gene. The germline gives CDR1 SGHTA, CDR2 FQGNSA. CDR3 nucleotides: TGTGCCAGCAGCATACCCGGGACAGTAGAAGGCTACACCTTC. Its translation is CASSIPGTVEGYTF.

CDR3 residues: CATSISVLSGANVLTF. The DNA of the CDR3 is TGTGCCACCAGCATTTCCGTCCTCTCTGGGGCCAACGTCCTGACTTTC. The chain is built from TRBV15 and TRBJ2-6, with D unclear. The CDR3 is made up of 16 amino acids. Trimming removed 4 bases from V and 0 bases from J, with 10 bases in between. CDR1 and CDR2 (germline): LNHNV, YYDKDF (reference sequence). The full variable domain, in which reference TRBV15 and TRBJ2-6 provide the parts outside the CDR3, is DAMVIQNPRYQVTQFGKPVTLSCSQTLNHNVMYWYQQKSSQAPKLLFHYYDKDFNNEADTPDNFQSRRPNTSFCFLDIRSPGLGDTAMYLCATSISVLSGANVLTFGAGSRLTVL.

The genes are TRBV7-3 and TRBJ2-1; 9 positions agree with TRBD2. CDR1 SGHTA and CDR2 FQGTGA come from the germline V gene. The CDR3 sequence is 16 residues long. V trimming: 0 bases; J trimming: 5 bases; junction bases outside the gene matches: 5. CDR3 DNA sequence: TGTGCCAGCAGCTTAACCCCGACTAGCGGAAACAATGAGCAGTTCTTC. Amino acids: CASSLTPTSGNNEQFF.

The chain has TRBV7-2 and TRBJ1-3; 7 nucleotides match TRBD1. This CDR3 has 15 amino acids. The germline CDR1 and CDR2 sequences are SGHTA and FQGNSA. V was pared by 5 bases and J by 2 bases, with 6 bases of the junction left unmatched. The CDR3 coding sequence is TGTGCCAGCAGCGGATCAGGGGGACCTGGAAACACCATATATTTT. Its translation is CASSGSGGPGNTIYF.